Each of the 2 T cell receptor beta chains below was sequenced from the same sample in a study of blood T cell repertoires in COVID-19. Repertoires were generated with immunoSEQ multiplex PCR, while TCRdb's copy carries only in-frame clones and drops some. The repertoire holds hundreds of thousands of clones, with 80% to 90% as singletons. The sample taken for sequencing was peripheral blood. These receptors all come from a woman aged 25-40 years with active or convalescent COVID-19.

The chain uses TRBV13 and TRBJ1-2; no definite D call. This CDR3 spans 14 amino acids. The V gene lost 8 bases and the J gene lost 7 bases, with 20 bases spanning the gap. Germline CDR1 is PRHDT and CDR2 is FYEKMQ (reference sequence). DNA of the CDR3: TGTGCCAGCTCCACCTTCGGGCAACGGGGTGGCTACACCTTC. Protein product: CASSTFGQRGGYTF.

This clone was observed once. V is TRBV19 and J is TRBJ2-7; D perhaps matches TRBD2 (7 bases). The ends were cut back, 3 bases at V and 7 bases at J, with 13 bases in the middle. This CDR3 is built from 13 residues. Germline assignment: CDR1 LNHDA and CDR2 SQIVND (reference sequence). In DNA, the CDR3 is TGTGCCAGTAGTATTGGGGGGGCGAGAGAGCAGTACTTC. Its protein product is CASSIGGAREQYF.